The subject of this entry is one TCR beta chain. In this sample, this clonotype turned up many times. The target of this receptor is not known. No clone much larger than this one lies a single base away; base qualities are absent. This specimen comes from a study of T cells in Graves' hyperthyroidism and ophthalmopathy (dated 2019 in TCRdb). Background for the entire study: Peripheral blood was sampled at the time of initial diagnosis, prior to any treatment. To identify TCR V-J signatures that set the groups apart, the researchers used a discovery cohort of approximately 98 patients, made up of 40 to 45 with Graves' ophthalmopathy and 57 with stable Graves' hyperthyroidism. An independent validation cohort of under 20 hyperthyroidism patients and more than 15 patients who later progressed to ophthalmopathy tested prospective prediction of ophthalmopathy. The 95 to 100 discovery patients were divided at random into training and test sets in a 7:3 ratio. In about 6 Graves' hyperthyroidism patients, the study also compared T-cell repertoires from thyroid tissue with T-cell repertoires from blood. After blood sampling, hyperthyroidism patients were treated with methimazole at a starting dose of 30 mg daily, and ophthalmopathy patients were treated with high-dose intravenous methylprednisolone. TCR Vbeta CDR3 sequencing of 135 peripheral blood samples (over 40 ophthalmopathy, 75 or so hyperthyroidism and around 17 progressor patients) is reported in the paper.

Amplification of TCR beta CDR3 regions was carried out from RNA transcripts. A first-round RT-PCR of the TCR CDR3 used the HTBI primer set with the Qiagen OneStep RT-PCR kit. Libraries were constructed in a second round of multiplex PCR, after which size selection and purification were performed. Sequencing of the libraries was done on an Illumina HiSeq2000 using paired-end 100 bp reads. The study's processing was this. SOAPnuke was used to process the raw data, with reads discarded if the reads contained adapters or uncalled bases, had a mean Phred below 15, or lacked an exact constant-primer or identifier match. High-quality paired reads were merged with COPE v1.2.5, and unique nucleotide sequences were defined as clonotypes. MiTCR v1.1 was used to align clonotypes to the IMGT TRBV, TRBD and TRBJ reference segments. Analysis was restricted to V-J combinations with a frequency above 0.0001, which covered about 99% of repertoires. The TCS score was defined as the ratio of F50 (clonal expansion) to E x V (chaos), calculated using BLOSUM62-based TCRdist between CDR3 peptides within each V-J. Welch's t-statistics and random forest reduced roughly 500 V-J features to some 14, which were used in a naive Bayes classifier (R e1071). TCRdb passed the public sequencing reads through fastp at Q25 and MiXCR, retaining productive beta sequences. Here each entry gathers all rows of one CDR3 protein and keeps the most common genes and DNA. In this record, the V and J calls reflect TCRdb's handling and not the investigators' own analysis. The sample records fewer than 300,000 distinct CDR3 sequences, around a quarter of which are singletons. Roughly 24% of the sample rests with the top ten.

The hyperthyroidism patients were between 18 and 65 years old and newly diagnosed, with a disease duration of less than 2 months. The study excluded patients with uncontrolled infections, other autoimmune diseases, pregnancy or lactation. Diagnoses were based on clinical symptoms, serum thyroxine and TRAb, thyroid ultrasound and orbital computed tomography. Blood from progressor patients was collected at the time of first diagnosis with hyperthyroidism, before any ophthalmopathy symptoms had appeared. PBMCs were isolated from approximately 10 ml of fresh peripheral blood by Ficoll-Paque density gradient centrifugation. Progressor patients were first diagnosed with Graves' hyperthyroidism and then developed ophthalmopathy during follow-up. Total RNA was extracted using Trizol reagent, and RNA quality was assessed on an Agilent 2100 Bioanalyzer. General study outcomes and caveats: A 13 V-J signature model separated ophthalmopathy from stable hyperthyroidism, with 87.88% sensitivity and 81.08% specificity in cross-validation and 80%/75% in testing. In validation, the model predicted progression to ophthalmopathy with 55% to 71% sensitivity and approximately 74% specificity, a median of about 6 months before onset. Most expanded thyroid clonotypes (frequency above 0.001) were also detected in blood, a finding suggesting that blood repertoires may reflect thyroid immune responses. No statistical method was used to fix the sample size in advance, and group allocation was not hidden from the investigators.

The sequence came from a man in his forties with Graves' hyperthyroidism that later progressed to Graves' ophthalmopathy. Sequencing input: blood.

In nucleotide form, the sequence is TGCAGCGTCGACATCGGGGACATTCAGTACTTC. Its amino acids are CSVDIGDIQYF. The chain joins TRBV29-1 to TRBJ2-4, and the D gene may be TRBD2, 5 bases matching. V is clipped by 6 bases and J by 8 bases, and the sequence between their germline boundaries is 11 bases long. The germline V gene provides CDR1 SQVTM and CDR2 ANQGSEA. From the cysteine through the phenylalanine, the CDR3 covers 11 amino acids. Only the CDR3 DNA is retained, 33 bases long and in frame from the first base.